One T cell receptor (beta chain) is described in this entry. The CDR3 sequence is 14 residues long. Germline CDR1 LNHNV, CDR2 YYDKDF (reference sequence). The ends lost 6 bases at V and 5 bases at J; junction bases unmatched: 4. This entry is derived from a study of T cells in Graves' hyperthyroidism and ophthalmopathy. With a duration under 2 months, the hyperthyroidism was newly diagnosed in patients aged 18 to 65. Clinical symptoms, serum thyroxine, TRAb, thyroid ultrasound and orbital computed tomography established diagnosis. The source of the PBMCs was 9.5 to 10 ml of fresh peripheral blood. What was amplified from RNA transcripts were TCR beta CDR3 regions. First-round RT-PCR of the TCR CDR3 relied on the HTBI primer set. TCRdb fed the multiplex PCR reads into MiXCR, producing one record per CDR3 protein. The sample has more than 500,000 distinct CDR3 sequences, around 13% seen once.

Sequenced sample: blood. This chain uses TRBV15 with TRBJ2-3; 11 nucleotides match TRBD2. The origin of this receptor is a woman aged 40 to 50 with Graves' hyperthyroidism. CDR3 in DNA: TGTGCCACCAGACTAGCGGGAGTGGAAGATACGCAGTATTTT. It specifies CATRLAGVEDTQYF.